The present T cell receptor beta chain was sequenced within a study of blood T cells in healthy people across ages. On this clonotype: Its specificity is unknown.

Findings of the study overall: It was not known whether donors were CMV positive (a possible confounder of expanded clonotype changes).

There are 15 residues in the CDR3. After removal of 4 bases from V and 1 base from J, the junction contained 6 bases not matched to a gene. CDR1 is MGHRA and CDR2 is YSYEKL in the germline V gene. Donors were systemically healthy Caucasian individuals from Russia aged roughly 6 to 95 years. Drawing of peripheral blood yielded about 10 milliliters from each donor. A second PCR, run for about 6 to 11 cycles, used a sample-barcoded 5' primer plus a J-beta primer mix. A template-switch adaptor containing 12 random nucleotides labeled each cDNA molecule. From the 5' RACE reads, TCRdb called clonotypes with MiXCR, one entry per CDR3 protein. The sample lists about 680,000 distinct CDR3 sequences, around 45% seen once, with around a third in the top ten.

This TCR derives from a woman aged 55-70 years in good health. Input material: blood. The chain recombines TRBV4-1 with TRBJ2-7, with TRBD1 matching 8 bases. CDR3 in DNA: TGCGCCAGCAGCCGGGGACAGGTCAATTCCTACGAGCAGTACTTC. Its protein product is CASSRGQVNSYEQYF.